The sequence of this T cell receptor (beta chain) was determined in a study of OX40 agonist ivuxolimab in advanced cancers. Study-level information: Three patients responded partially, comprising one with hepatocellular carcinoma and two with cutaneous melanoma. General study findings and limits: Some patients without response likewise showed low normalized clonal expansion. CD8+ T cells (on average) carried more expanded clones than CD4+ T cells. Not determined was the antigen specificity of the expanded peripheral T cells.

Sequenced by immunoSEQ multiplex PCR; TCRdb stores in-frame clones only, minus some. This sample has roughly 100,000 clones; 90% occur once, and the top ten carry 0.15% to 0.2%. Details on this clone: Its antigen is not known.

The ends lost 0 bases at V and 6 bases at J; junction bases unmatched: 6. The CDR3 sequence is 15 residues long. The V gene's germline CDR1 is SGDLS and CDR2 YYNGEE. This specimen consisted of CD4+ or CD8+ T cells sorted from blood, obtained in a trial of the OX40 agonist ivuxolimab. The clonotype comes from an adult with an advanced solid tumor such as melanoma, head and neck, liver or kidney cancer. The chain couples TRBV9 to TRBJ2-3, with 8 bases matching TRBD2. This chain's CDR3 is CASSVVSGGPDTQYF. The CDR3 DNA follows: TGTGCCAGCAGCGTAGTTTCGGGGGGGCCCGATACGCAGTATTTT.